Following are 2 T cell receptor beta chains from one sample sequenced in a study of a mutant IDH1 vaccine in newly diagnosed glioma. Documented time point: week 11, during vaccination. A single vaccine dose contained 300 ug of mutant IDH1 20-mer peptide, and topical imiquimod was used with it. No antigen has been identified for these receptors. The protocol was immunoSEQ multiplex PCR, while the TCRdb copy is restricted to in-frame clones and leaves out a portion. Here the sample spans about 120,000 clones, just under 80% being singletons. The material was PBMCs, obtained from a glioma patient whose treatment included an IDH1 peptide vaccine. The receptors stem from a man aged 40-55 years with glioma.

The chain's CDR3 is CASSLARGELGYEQYF. DNA of the CDR3: TGTGCCAGCAGCTTGGCCAGGGGAGAATTAGGCTACGAGCAGTACTTC. This chain joins TRBV11-2 and TRBJ2-7; TRBD1 is a possible D gene (6 bases). V lost 3 bases to trimming and J lost 3 bases, with 18 bases between them. This CDR3 is 16 amino acids long. The germline V gene has CDR1 SGHAT and CDR2 FQNNGV. The whole variable domain, remainder taken from reference TRBV11-2 and TRBJ2-7, is EAGVAQSPRYKIIEKRQSVAFWCNPISGHATLYWYQQILGQGPKLLIQFQNNGVVDDSQLPKDRFSAERLKGVDSTLKIQPAKLEDSAVYLCASSLARGELGYEQYFGPGTRLTVT.

The chain joins TRBV5-5 to TRBJ2-7; perhaps D is TRBD1 or TRBD2 (5 bases each). Between the trimmed V and J ends, which lost 1 base and 2 bases, there was a span of 16 bases. CDR3 length: 16 residues. Germline CDR1 reads SGHKS; CDR2 reads YYEKEE (reference sequence). CDR3 nucleotide sequence: TGTGCCAGCAGCTTGCTCCGGGACGGTGGAGCCTACGAGCAGTACTTC. It specifies CASSLLRDGGAYEQYF.